This T cell receptor (beta chain) was recorded in a study of CD8 T cells in ankylosing spondylitis. Findings of the study overall: Made up of roughly 8 highly homologous variants, a TCR beta motif appeared characteristic of ankylosing spondylitis blood. Matched synovial fluid from ankylosing spondylitis patients was reported to be enriched for disease-linked clones. Before this, some motif variants had been reported in reactive arthritis synovial fluid and blood.

This CDR3 region has 13 residues. In germline, CDR1 is MGHDK, CDR2 SYGVNS. V lost 5 bases to trimming and J lost 6 bases, with 12 bases between them. Each CDR3 protein gets one entry after TCRdb re-called the 5' RACE reads with MiXCR. The sample comprises a few hundred thousand distinct CDR3 sequences, about a fifth of which are singletons, and around 16% rests with the top ten. As regards this clonotype: The antigen is not known.

This TCR was sampled from a male donor with ankylosing spondylitis. The sample consisted of blood, either unsorted or a sorted T cell fraction (not recorded which). The V and J genes are TRBV25-1 and TRBJ2-3; D gene unclear. CDR3 coding DNA: TGTGCCAGCAGTCCGCTCCCAGTGGATACGCAGTATTTT. Translation gives CASSPLPVDTQYF.